The source of this TCR beta chain is a study of T cell responses to AZD1222 COVID-19 vaccine. General study results and limits: With dominance at 160-218 and 743-854, vaccine-associated CD4 TCRs spanned spike. White British people made up most donors, females outnumbered males, and clonal diversity was possibly underestimated. Baseline serology detected seropositivity in only a handful of AZD1222 recipients. Repertoire collection took place solely once the T cell response had peaked.

Measured with immunoSEQ multiplex PCR; TCRdb has only the in-frame clones, and not every one. The table includes around 140,000 clones, roughly 90% detected once. As to this clone: What it binds is not known.

V shed 4 bases and J 1 base; nucleotides not matched to a gene: 8. Germline-derived CDR1 and CDR2 are SGHAT and FQNNGV. This CDR3 contains 17 residues. The sample consisted of peripheral blood, taken 28 days after the second AZD1222 dose. The clonotype comes from an adult who received the AZD1222 COVID-19 vaccine. The genes are TRBV11-2 and TRBJ2-2; 8 bases are a match to TRBD2. DNA of the CDR3: TGTGCCAGCAGCTCCGGGAAACTAGCGGAGAACACCGGGGAGCTGTTTTTT. It yields the protein CASSSGKLAENTGELFF.